This entry describes one TCR beta chain. Its antigen target is currently unknown. Base-call qualities are not available, and no considerably larger clone is one nucleotide away. The data derive from a study of radiation and T cells in renal cell carcinoma (TCRdb year 2020). As for the study more broadly: A total of fewer than 55 samples underwent TCR beta sequencing, made up of some 26 tumors and about 27 peripheral blood samples. A total of 4,016,671 unique CDR3 nucleotide sequences, encoding 2.5 million to 3 million unique CDR3 amino acid sequences, were found across all 55 or so samples.

What the time point label conveys for this sample: tumor resected at nephrectomy. This specimen's treatment or condition label, per the study, means: treatment-naive control, cytoreductive nephrectomy. For controls, tumors were taken from treatment-naive renal cell carcinoma patients who had cytoreductive nephrectomy with no radiation beforehand. Renal cell carcinoma with clear cell pathology was present in all patients. Control tumors used for TCR sequencing came from 4 females and some twelve males, resected 2011 to 2014, with median age 57 years (range roughly 40 to 85). Tumor processing involved mechanical dissociation, digestion with collagenase/hyaluronidase at 37 degrees C, handling in gentleMACS C tubes, and storage in liquid nitrogen. The QIAamp DNA Blood Mini Kit (Qiagen) was used to prepare genomic DNA for TCR sequencing. Only samples passing all quality control checks were included in the analyses.

Following the manufacturer's recommendations, the immunoSEQ kit was used to generate TCR beta libraries from genomic DNA. To prepare libraries, a first multiplex PCR with proprietary primers was run, followed by a second PCR that added unique barcodes, and a bead cleanup was done after each round. A kit-provided positive control reaction and a negative control reaction were included in every sample batch. The final libraries were assessed on an Agilent 4200 TapeStation D1000 ScreenTape, pooled by volume, and quantified by qPCR. Sequencing was performed on an Illumina NextSeq500 using a MidOutput 150-cycle cartridge, with 156 Read1 cycles, 15 Index1 cycles, and the kit custom primers. The pooled library was loaded at around 1.1 pM with a roughly 20% PhiX control spike-in. As for the authors' bioinformatics: Vendor-processed data were analyzed in R, and a clonotype was defined as all T cells sharing the same CDR3 nucleotide sequence. For clone abundance analyses, frequencies were normalized to the 10,000 most abundant clones per sample. Public T cell clones, averaging fewer than five per sample, were removed before analysis. ImmunoMap was used for dominant motif analysis with the PAM10 matrix, a gap penalty of 30, and a homology threshold of 0.3, and any motif reaching a cumulative frequency of at least 0.01 was considered dominant. TCRdb mirrors the immuneACCESS table, restricted to in-frame sequences. Some clones are absent from its copies; in checked studies, under half trace to an unresolved V gene, and the reason for the others is unknown. The DNA was the basis for D and trimming; V, J and clone size are from that table. The sample profile shows about 12,000 clones; approximately 68% of them were found once. The ten largest clones represent 15% to 20% of the sample.

On the study overall, not on this receptor specifically: Because only small tumor regions of approximately 0.93 g were available, intratumoral heterogeneity was not captured. Because the trial had a single-armed design, the trial could not examine how radiation dose or scheduling affected the TCR repertoire. TCR clonality was higher in irradiated tumors than in controls, as the top 100 clonotypes made up an average of roughly 54% of the repertoire in irradiated tumors compared with roughly 43% in nephrectomy-only tumors. Irradiated tumors contained more dominant CDR3 motifs, and these motifs occupied a larger share of the repertoire than in control tumors.

V drops 0 bases and J drops 2 bases, leaving 14 bases in between. The CDR3 runs 16 amino acids, cysteine and valine included. CDR3 DNA is the only sequence kept; it has 48 bases, read in frame from the first base. The germline V gene provides CDR1 SGHDN and CDR2 FVKESK. The TCR originated in a woman of 80 years or more with renal cell carcinoma. The sequence joins TRBV14 to TRBJ2-7; there is no confident call for the D gene. The input for sequencing was tumor tissue, taken from a patient whose treatment was nephrectomy without radiotherapy. The sequenced DNA: TGTGCCAGCAGCCAAGATTACCCGCCACGCCCCTACGAGCAGTACGTC. Its protein reads: CASSQDYPPRPYEQYV.